The clone carrying this T cell receptor (beta chain) occurred a few times. No antigen is known for it. The sample is drawn from a study of T-cell memory formation after mild COVID-19. Study-wide results and limits: While clones contracting from day 15 to 85 were balanced between CD4 and CD8, later expanders leaned CD4+.

Each CDR3 protein is one row after TCRdb ran MiXCR on the 5' RACE reads. The table has a few hundred thousand distinct CDR3 sequences, approximately 21% seen once. CDR3 length: 14 amino acids. Per the germline V gene, CDR1 is LGHNA and CDR2 is YNFKEQ. V was clipped by 2 bases and J by 0 bases, with 7 bases between them. V and J are TRBV4-2 and TRBJ1-1, with D perhaps matching TRBD1 (6 bases). The sequenced material came from PBMCs or a T cell subset sorted from them (not recorded which). The receptor comes from an adult woman who had mild COVID-19 (a few samples of this study predate the infection). Cell type and time point are not known. The CDR3 here is CASSQRQVNTEAFF. Written as DNA, the CDR3 is TGTGCCAGCAGCCAACGACAGGTGAACACTGAAGCTTTCTTT.